Listed here are 23 T cell receptor beta chains from one sample, sequenced in a study of blood T cell repertoires in COVID-19. The data were produced by immunoSEQ multiplex PCR, yet TCRdb's version contains in-frame clones alone and is incomplete. This sample has around 84,000 clones, with about 90% found just once. Material: peripheral blood. The receptor set was obtained from a man between 50 and 59 years old with active COVID-19.

The CDR3 loop is CASKGGGSSTQYF. CDR3 coding DNA: TGTGCCAGCAAGGGCGGGGGGTCCTCCACGCAGTATTTT. The V and J genes are TRBV11-2 and TRBJ2-3; 8 bases line up with TRBD2. CDR1 is SGHAT, CDR2 FQNNGV, per germline. CDR3 length equals 13 residues. V lost 7 bases and J lost 9; bases outside the gene matches: 9.

The chain joins TRBV2 to TRBJ2-3; D perhaps matches TRBD1 (5 bases). Germline V gene sequence: CDR1 SNHLY, CDR2 FYNNEI. The CDR3 extends over 13 amino acids. The V end was cut by 4 bases, the J end by 5 bases, with 10 bases between. This CDR3 reads CASSVWGVDTQYF. The CDR3 DNA is TGTGCCAGCAGTGTTTGGGGCGTAGATACGCAGTATTTT.

CDR3 loop: CASSLYRGQPQHF. DNA for the CDR3: TGTGCCAGCAGTTTATACCGGGGGCAGCCCCAGCATTTT. V gene TRBV27 combines with J gene TRBJ1-5; the D gene is possibly TRBD1 (5 bases). The CDR3 contains 13 residues. Per the germline V gene, CDR1 is MNHEY and CDR2 is SMNVEV (reference sequence). The germline V and J ends were trimmed by 1 base and 7 bases, with 8 bases remaining between them.

This chain links TRBV12-3 or TRBV12-4 with TRBJ1-5; weak D call: TRBD1 (5 bases). Trimming took off 1 base at V and 9 bases at J, with 10 bases between the two ends. The CDR3 spans 13 residues. The CDR3 DNA follows: TGTGCCAGCAGTTTAGGGGGCCTCTCGCCCCAGCATTTT. It specifies CASSLGGLSPQHF.

This chain connects TRBV27 to TRBJ2-7; 14 bases fit TRBD2. The CDR3 spans 23 residues. CDR1 is MNHEY and CDR2 is SMNVEV in the germline V gene (reference sequence). V dropped 7 bases and J dropped 4; count of bases not matched to a gene: 30. CDR3 sequence reads: CASKLNDAGIGTSGGPQRYEQYF. CDR3 in DNA: TGTGCCAGCAAACTCAACGATGCAGGAATCGGGACTAGCGGGGGACCCCAGCGTTACGAGCAGTACTTC.

CDR3: CASSQEGTGQETQYF. The CDR3, as DNA: TGCGCCAGCAGCCAAGAGGGGACAGGGCAAGAGACCCAGTACTTC. The chain uses TRBV4-1 and TRBJ2-5, with 9 bases lining up with TRBD1. Trimming removed 0 bases from V and 2 bases from J; junction bases left unmatched: 1. This CDR3 spans 15 amino acids. Germline V gives CDR1 MGHRA, CDR2 YSYEKL.

This CDR3 reads CASSTSKSSYEQYF. The CDR3 coding sequence is TGTGCCAGCAGTACCTCCAAGAGTTCCTACGAGCAGTACTTC. V gene TRBV11-2 combines with J gene TRBJ2-7; D uncertain. The V gene lost 6 bases and the J gene lost 1 base, with 13 bases spanning the gap. Germline V gene data show CDR1 as SGHAT and CDR2 as FQNNGV. This CDR3 spans 14 amino acids.

The chain joins TRBV7-2 to TRBJ1-1, with D maybe TRBD1 (6 bases). This CDR3 is 15 amino acids long. Germline V gene data show CDR1 as SGHTA and CDR2 as FQGNSA. Deletions cut 3 bases from V and 6 bases from J, with 17 bases between. CDR3 in amino acids: CASSFKTGTYSEAFF. The CDR3 DNA follows: TGTGCCAGCAGCTTTAAGACCGGGACATATTCTGAAGCTTTCTTT.

The chain couples TRBV19 to TRBJ1-5; possibly TRBD1 for D (5 bases). V was shortened by 3 bases and J by 6 bases, with 21 bases between the two germline ends. Germline assignment: CDR1 LNHDA and CDR2 SQIVND (reference sequence). The CDR3 has 17 residues. This CDR3 reads CASSIPLLGGRGQPQHF. CDR3 nucleotide sequence: TGTGCCAGTAGTATTCCCCTCCTGGGGGGACGAGGTCAGCCCCAGCATTTT.

CDR3 loop: CASSFIGELFF. The DNA for the CDR3 is TGTGCCAGCAGCTTTATCGGGGAGCTGTTTTTT. This chain uses TRBV11-2 with TRBJ2-2; D not certain. Per the germline V gene, CDR1 is SGHAT and CDR2 is FQNNGV. This CDR3 contains 11 residues. The ends were cut back, 3 bases at V and 7 bases at J, with 3 bases in the middle. The variable domain in full, completed from reference TRBV11-2 and TRBJ2-2, reads EAGVAQSPRYKIIEKRQSVAFWCNPISGHATLYWYQQILGQGPKLLIQFQNNGVVDDSQLPKDRFSAERLKGVDSTLKIQPAKLEDSAVYLCASSFIGELFFGEGSRLTVL.

This chain joins TRBV5-1 and TRBJ2-3; the match to TRBD1 covers 7 bases. The V gene's germline CDR1 is SGHRS and CDR2 YFSETQ. The V and J ends lost 3 bases and 4 bases, in that order; junction bases with no gene match: 5. This CDR3 comprises 14 residues. In DNA form, the CDR3 reads TGCGCCAGCAGCTCGGGACAGTGGCCAGATACGCAGTATTTT. It yields the protein CASSSGQWPDTQYF.

The V gene is TRBV7-9, the J gene TRBJ1-4; 11 nucleotides agree with TRBD1. The germline V gene encodes CDR1 SEHNR and CDR2 FQNEAQ (reference sequence). This CDR3 spans 15 amino acids. V lost 3 bases, J lost 6 bases, and 3 bases stayed unmatched. The CDR3 DNA reads as TGTGCCAGCAGCTTCTGGACAGGGGGCGATGAAAAACTGTTTTTT. Amino acid sequence: CASSFWTGGDEKLFF. Filled out from reference TRBV7-9 and TRBJ1-4, the complete variable domain reads DTGVSQNPRHKITKRGQNVTFRCDPISEHNRLYWYRQTLGQGPEFLTYFQNEAQLEKSRLLSDRFSAERPKGSFSTLEIQRTEQGDSAMYLCASSFWTGGDEKLFFGSGTQLSVL.

The rearrangement uses TRBV7-3 and TRBJ2-5, with 8 bases aligning to TRBD2. Trimming cost V 4 bases and J 5 bases; bases outside gene matches: 9. The CDR3 consists of 15 residues. Germline assignment: CDR1 SGHTA and CDR2 FQGTGA. CDR3 loop: CASSSSGGPGETQYF. CDR3 DNA: TGTGCCAGCAGCTCGAGCGGGGGTCCCGGTGAGACCCAGTACTTC.

The genes are TRBV11-2 and TRBJ1-3; TRBD1 is a possible D gene (5 bases). The germline gives CDR1 SGHAT, CDR2 FQNNGV. The V end lost 1 base, the J end lost 2 bases, and 9 bases lay between the germline ends. The CDR3 length is 15 residues. Here the CDR3 reads CASSLGGQAGNTIYF. The CDR3 nucleotides read TGTGCCAGCAGCTTAGGGGGCCAGGCTGGAAACACCATATATTTT.

The J gene is TRBJ1-2, the V gene TRBV9; D is possibly TRBD1 (6 bases). The V and J ends lost 0 bases and 4 bases respectively, with 13 bases between them. This CDR3 spans 15 amino acids. CDR1 and CDR2 from the germline V gene are SGDLS and YYNGEE. CDR3 nucleotides: TGTGCCAGCAGCGTAGGACAGGACAGAGTCTATGGCTACACCTTC. This sequence encodes CASSVGQDRVYGYTF.

The V gene is TRBV5-3, the J gene TRBJ2-7; 10 bases fit TRBD1. TRBV5-3 is annotated as an ORF whose role is uncertain. The ends lost 0 bases at V and 5 bases at J; junction bases unmatched: 11. The CDR3 consists of 17 residues. The CDR3 sequence is CARSLAWGGTGDHEQYF. DNA for the CDR3: TGTGCCAGAAGCTTGGCTTGGGGTGGGACAGGGGACCACGAGCAGTACTTC.

This clone is a singleton in its sample. V and J are TRBV2 and TRBJ1-2, with D tentatively TRBD1 (5 bases). Germline V gene sequence: CDR1 SNHLY, CDR2 FYNNEI. V was clipped by 8 bases and J by 2 bases, with 12 bases between them. This CDR3 comprises 13 residues. The chain's CDR3 is CASPRGKNYGYTF. The CDR3 nucleotides are TGTGCCAGCCCAAGGGGAAAGAACTATGGCTACACCTTC.

This clone was observed a single time. V usage is TRBV18 and J usage is TRBJ1-2; D call uncertain. The CDR3 covers 17 residues. Trimming pared 3 bases from V and 8 bases from J, leaving 25 bases between. Germline V gene data show CDR1 as KGHSH and CDR2 as LQKENI. The chain's CDR3 is CASSPQVLGPAGGGYTF. The CDR3 DNA reads as TGTGCCAGCTCACCCCAGGTCCTTGGACCCGCCGGAGGAGGCTACACCTTC.

The J gene is TRBJ2-3, the V gene TRBV4-1; TRBD2 aligns across 7 bases. CDR1 MGHRA and CDR2 YSYEKL come from the germline V gene. Trimming removed 1 base from V and 4 bases from J; junction bases left unmatched: 8. CDR3 length: 16 amino acids. CDR3 residues: CASSQVPPGRADTQYF. The CDR3 nucleotides are TGCGCCAGCAGCCAAGTCCCGCCAGGGAGGGCAGATACGCAGTATTTT.

V usage is TRBV2 and J usage is TRBJ2-2; D is unresolved. Looked up from germline, CDR1 is SNHLY and CDR2 is FYNNEI. Trimming took 3 bases from V and 6 from J, leaving 11 bases between them. The CDR3 covers 14 residues. The CDR3 bases are TGTGCCAGCAGTGATTATATGCAGGCCGGGGAGCTGTTTTTT. It codes for CASSDYMQAGELFF.

This clone was counted once. The chain has TRBV3-1 (or the pseudogene TRBV3-2) and TRBJ2-1; 12 positions match TRBD1. V was pared by 2 bases and J by 8 bases, with 16 bases of the junction left unmatched. Germline CDR1 reads LGHDT; CDR2 reads YNNKEL (reference sequence). The CDR3 sequence is 19 residues long. The CDR3 DNA reads TGTGCCAGCAGCCAACATTCCCCACCCGGGACAGGGGGCCCCGATGAGCAGTTCTTC. The encoded protein is CASSQHSPPGTGGPDEQFF.

This rearrangement joins TRBV9 to TRBJ1-1; D is possibly TRBD1 (6 bases). V was trimmed by 2 bases and J by 1 base, leaving 12 bases between them. This CDR3 is 15 amino acids long. Germline lookup yields CDR1 SGDLS and CDR2 YYNGEE. As DNA, the CDR3 is TGTGCCAGCAGCGTGGCTGTGACAGGGAACACTGAAGCTTTCTTT. Protein sequence: CASSVAVTGNTEAFF.

This clone was observed a handful of times. V is TRBV27 and J is TRBJ1-1, with a weak D call TRBD1 (6 bases). The V gene lost 6 bases and the J gene lost 10 bases, with 15 bases spanning the gap. Germline loops: CDR1 MNHEY, CDR2 SMNVEV (reference sequence). The CDR3 covers 12 residues. The CDR3 reads CASSLPTGPAFF. The CDR3 nucleotides are TGTGCCAGCAGCTTGCCCACAGGGCCAGCTTTCTTT.